These 16 T cell receptor beta chains were all obtained from the same sample, sequenced in a study of blood T cell repertoires in COVID-19. Here immunoSEQ multiplex PCR was the method, and the copy in TCRdb shows in-frame clones only, minus some. The data show under 140,000 clones, less than 85% seen once. Material for sequencing was peripheral blood. The receptor source for this set is a woman older than 75 with acute or convalescent COVID-19.

This clone was seen a handful of times. V gene TRBV6-1 combines with J gene TRBJ2-3; tentative D call: TRBD1 (6 bases). Germline CDR1 and CDR2: MNHNS and SASEGT. The CDR3 runs to 17 residues. V dropped 4 bases and J dropped 1 base, with 18 bases sitting between them. CDR3 residues: CASSAGVTGSGTDTQYF. As DNA, the CDR3 is TGTGCCAGCAGTGCCGGGGTGACAGGATCGGGCACAGATACGCAGTATTTT.

This clone was seen just once. The chain is built from TRBV19 and TRBJ2-2; 12 bases line up with TRBD1. This CDR3 comprises 16 residues. V trimming: 5 bases; J trimming: 4 bases; junction bases outside the gene matches: 5. CDR1 and CDR2 from the germline V gene are LNHDA and SQIVND (reference sequence). In DNA form, the CDR3 reads TGTGCCAGTAGTTTGGGACAGGGGGCTGGCACCGGGGAGCTGTTTTTT. Translation: CASSLGQGAGTGELFF.

V and J are TRBV10-3 and TRBJ1-3; D not certain. Trimming shortened V by 11 bases and J by 1 base, and 9 bases separated the two germline ends. The CDR3 runs to 12 residues. Germline-derived CDR1 and CDR2 are ENHRY and SYGVKD. The CDR3 DNA is TGTGCCCTACGGACTTCTGGAAACACCATATATTTT. Translated, it gives CALRTSGNTIYF.

V and J are TRBV5-1 and TRBJ1-2; 8 nucleotides line up with TRBD1. The J segment lost 4 bases and the V segment lost 4 bases, leaving 21 bases of the junction unmatched. This CDR3 has 19 amino acids. In germline, CDR1 is SGHRS, CDR2 YFSETQ. Here the CDR3 DNA reads TGCGCCAGCAGCCCCCCGGGTTGGGTGGACAGGGACGGCTTCTATGGCTACACCTTC. This gives the protein CASSPPGWVDRDGFYGYTF.

The rearrangement links TRBV19 to TRBJ2-6, with TRBD2 matching over 8 bases. The V segment lost 1 base and the J segment 0 bases; nucleotides outside the gene matches: 5. Germline V gives CDR1 LNHDA, CDR2 SQIVND (reference sequence). The CDR3 consists of 18 residues. CDR3: CASSIAAGVGSGANVLTF. The DNA of the CDR3 is TGTGCCAGTAGTATAGCAGCGGGAGTGGGCTCTGGGGCCAACGTCCTGACTTTC.

The J gene is TRBJ1-1, the V gene TRBV29-1; 8 nucleotides agree with TRBD1. This CDR3 has 13 residues. With 7 bases clipped from V and 2 bases from J, the junction kept 6 bases outside the gene matches. Germline V gene sequence: CDR1 SQVTM, CDR2 ANQGSEA. The chain's CDR3 is CSGTGTGNTEAFF. CDR3 coding DNA: TGCAGCGGAACCGGGACAGGTAACACTGAAGCTTTCTTT.

The chain carries TRBV7-8 and TRBJ2-1, with TRBD2 matching over 8 bases. Per germline, CDR1 SGHVS and CDR2 FQNEAQ. This CDR3 has 15 amino acids. Trimming took 0 bases from V and 4 from J; bases not matched to a gene: 2. The CDR3: CASSLAGTRYNEQFF. CDR3 nucleotides: TGTGCCAGCAGCTTAGCCGGGACTAGATACAATGAGCAGTTCTTC.

The chain uses TRBV6-6 and TRBJ1-1; D is perhaps TRBD1 (5 bases). The CDR3 sequence is 14 residues long. V was pared by 6 bases and J by 1 base, with 12 bases between. The V gene's germline CDR1 is MNHNY and CDR2 SVGAGI (reference sequence). The CDR3 reads CASRTRVGNTEAFF. The CDR3, as DNA: TGTGCCAGCAGAACCAGGGTAGGGAACACTGAAGCTTTCTTT.

The chain uses TRBV2 and TRBJ1-2; D is perhaps TRBD1 (6 bases). This CDR3 is 13 amino acids long. V was pared by 6 bases and J by 2 bases, with 10 bases between. Germline V gene sequence: CDR1 SNHLY, CDR2 FYNNEI. As DNA, the CDR3 is TGTGCCAGCAGGGACAGTTGGAACTATGGCTACACCTTC. This encodes CASRDSWNYGYTF.

The sample holds one count of this clone. The chain combines TRBV4-2 with TRBJ2-5; 7 bases fit TRBD2. V lost 1 base to trimming and J lost 3 bases; unmatched junction nucleotides: 5. There are 15 residues in the CDR3. Germline-derived CDR1 and CDR2 are LGHNA and YNFKEQ. The CDR3 loop is CASSQGLRGKETQYF. In DNA form, the CDR3 reads TGTGCCAGCAGCCAAGGTTTGCGGGGGAAAGAGACCCAGTACTTC.

The genes are TRBV2 and TRBJ1-4, with D hard to call. This CDR3 spans 14 amino acids. From germline, CDR1 is SNHLY and CDR2 FYNNEI. V lost 3 bases and J 0 bases, leaving 5 bases between the germline ends. CDR3 loop: CASSDSATNEKLFF. DNA for the CDR3: TGTGCCAGCAGTGACAGTGCAACTAATGAAAAACTGTTTTTT. The whole variable domain, filled in from reference TRBV2 and TRBJ1-4, reads EPEVTQTPSHQVTQMGQEVILRCVPISNHLYFYWYRQILGQKVEFLVSFYNNEISEKSEIFDDQFSVERPDGSNFTLKIRSTKLEDSAMYFCASSDSATNEKLFFGSGTQLSVL.

The V and J genes are TRBV28 and TRBJ1-1; D remains ambiguous. The germline V gene has CDR1 MDHEN and CDR2 SYDVKM. The CDR3 spans 12 residues. Trimming shortened V by 8 bases and J by 1 base, and 8 bases separated the two germline ends. Written as DNA, the CDR3 is TGTGCCAGCCGGGAGCCGAACACTGAAGCTTTCTTT. It specifies CASREPNTEAFF.

J is TRBJ1-2 and V is TRBV2; D is possibly TRBD1 (5 bases). The germline gives CDR1 SNHLY, CDR2 FYNNEI. CDR3 length: 14 amino acids. The V end was cut by 3 bases, the J end by 2 bases, with 10 bases between. DNA of the CDR3: TGTGCCAGCAGTGAGTTGCAGGGAAACTATGGCTACACCTTC. This encodes CASSELQGNYGYTF.

The chain links TRBV7-2 to TRBJ2-5, with 9 bases identical to TRBD2. The length of the CDR3 is 17 residues. V lost 1 base and J lost 3; bases outside the gene matches: 9. Germline-derived CDR1 and CDR2 are SGHTA and FQGNSA. In nucleotides, the CDR3 is TGTGCCAGCAGCTTAGGTCGTCTAGCGGGAATTAAAGAGACCCAGTACTTC. This encodes CASSLGRLAGIKETQYF.

The V and J genes are TRBV5-8 and TRBJ1-1; D ambiguous. CDR1 is SGHTS, CDR2 YDEGEE, per germline. Trimming took 3 bases from V and 5 from J, leaving 14 bases between them. The CDR3 length is 14 residues. The CDR3 here is CASSYRRGYTEAFF. CDR3 bases: TGTGCCAGCAGCTACCGCCGGGGATATACTGAAGCTTTCTTT.

This clone was detected only a few times. The chain uses TRBV7-8 and TRBJ1-1, with 8 bases that match TRBD1. Germline V gives CDR1 SGHVS, CDR2 FQNEAQ. The CDR3 is 14 residues long. Trimming cost V 0 bases and J 6 bases; bases outside gene matches: 3. This CDR3 reads CASSLALDRAEAFF. Written as DNA, the CDR3 is TGTGCCAGCAGCTTAGCCCTGGACAGGGCTGAAGCTTTCTTT. Complete variable domain (other parts from reference TRBV7-8 and TRBJ1-1): GAGVSQSPRYKVAKRGQDVALRCDPISGHVSLFWYQQALGQGPEFLTYFQNEAQLDKSGLPSDRFFAERPEGSVSTLKIQRTQQEDSAVYLCASSLALDRAEAFFGQGTRLTVV.